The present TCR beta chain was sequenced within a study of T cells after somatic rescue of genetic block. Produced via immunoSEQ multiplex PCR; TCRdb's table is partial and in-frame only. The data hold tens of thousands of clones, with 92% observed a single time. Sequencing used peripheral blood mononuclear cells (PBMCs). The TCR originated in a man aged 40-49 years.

CDR3 sequence reads: CASSIPQATGKLFF. The CDR3 coding sequence is TGTGCCAGTAGTATTCCGCAGGCCACAGGAAAACTGTTTTTT. This sequence joins TRBV19 and TRBJ1-4; TRBD1 might be the D (5 bases). The CDR3 has 14 residues. V lost 3 bases and J lost 10, with 15 bases in between. From germline, CDR1 is LNHDA and CDR2 SQIVND (reference sequence).